This T cell receptor (beta chain) was identified in a study of cytomegalovirus exposure and HLA in healthy donors. On the study more broadly: The approximately 120 validation repertoires matched the approximately 700 first-cohort repertoires in platform, a later analysis reported. General study findings and limits: Diagnosis of cytomegalovirus status made by the classifier reportedly showed high specificity and sensitivity. There were 150 to 200 TCR beta chains listed as cytomegalovirus-associated. It was confirmed in vitro that a few of the CMV-associated chains were specific for CMV antigens.

Concerning this clone itself: Its antigen is not known.

The method was immunoSEQ multiplex PCR; TCRdb's version includes in-frame clones alone and lacks a portion of them. The table lists 250,000 to 300,000 clones, about 86% of them singletons, with roughly 1% in the top ten. The CDR3 covers 13 residues. The V gene's germline CDR1 is SNHLY and CDR2 FYNNEI. V shed 7 bases and J shed 3 bases, with 13 bases lying between them. V gene TRBV2 combines with J gene TRBJ2-7; weak D call: TRBD1 (6 bases). Sequenced material: PBMCs. The sequence was collected from a woman in her late teens or twenties in good health and CMV-seronegative. The CDR3 DNA is TGTGCCAGCAACACGGGACACATCTACGAGCAGTACTTC. Protein product: CASNTGHIYEQYF. Drawing the rest from reference TRBV2 and TRBJ2-7, the complete variable domain is EPEVTQTPSHQVTQMGQEVILRCVPISNHLYFYWYRQILGQKVEFLVSFYNNEISEKSEIFDDQFSVERPDGSNFTLKIRSTKLEDSAMYFCASNTGHIYEQYFGPGTRLTVT.